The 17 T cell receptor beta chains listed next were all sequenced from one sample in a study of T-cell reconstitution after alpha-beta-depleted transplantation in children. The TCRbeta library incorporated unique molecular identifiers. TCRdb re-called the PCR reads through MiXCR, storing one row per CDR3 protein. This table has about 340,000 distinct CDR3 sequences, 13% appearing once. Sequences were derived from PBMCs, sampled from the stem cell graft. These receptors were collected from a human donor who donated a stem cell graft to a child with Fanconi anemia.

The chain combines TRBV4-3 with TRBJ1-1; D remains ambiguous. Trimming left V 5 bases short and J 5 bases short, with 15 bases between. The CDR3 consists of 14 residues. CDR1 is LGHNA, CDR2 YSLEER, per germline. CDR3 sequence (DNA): TGCGCCAGCAGCTCCTCTGTCGGCGAGACTGAAGCTTTCTTT. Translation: CASSSSVGETEAFF.

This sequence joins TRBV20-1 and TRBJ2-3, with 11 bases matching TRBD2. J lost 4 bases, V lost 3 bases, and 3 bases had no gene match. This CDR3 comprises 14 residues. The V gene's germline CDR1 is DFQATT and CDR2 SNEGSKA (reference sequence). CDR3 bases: TGCAGTGCTAGGACTAGCGGGGACGCAGATACGCAGTATTTT. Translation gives CSARTSGDADTQYF.

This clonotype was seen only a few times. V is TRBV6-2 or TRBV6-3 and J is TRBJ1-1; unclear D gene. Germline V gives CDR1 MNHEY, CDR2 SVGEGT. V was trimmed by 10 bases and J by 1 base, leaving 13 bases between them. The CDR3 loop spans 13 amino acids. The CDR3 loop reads CATLGRENTEAFF. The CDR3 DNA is TGTGCCACCCTGGGAAGGGAGAACACTGAAGCTTTCTTT.

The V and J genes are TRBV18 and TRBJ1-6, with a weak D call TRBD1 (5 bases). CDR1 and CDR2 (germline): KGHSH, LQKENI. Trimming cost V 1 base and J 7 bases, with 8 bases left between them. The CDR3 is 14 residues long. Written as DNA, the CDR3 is TGTGCCAGCTCACCACAGGGGCTAAATTCACCCCTCCACTTT. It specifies CASSPQGLNSPLHF.

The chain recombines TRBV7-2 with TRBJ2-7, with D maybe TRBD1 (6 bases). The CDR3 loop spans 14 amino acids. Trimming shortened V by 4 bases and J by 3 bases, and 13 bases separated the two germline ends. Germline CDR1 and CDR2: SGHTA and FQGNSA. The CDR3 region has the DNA TGTGCCAGCAGCTCCCGGGACACCCTCTACGAGCAGTACGTC. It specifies CASSSRDTLYEQYV.

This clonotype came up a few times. The CDR3 nucleotides are TGTGCCAGCAGCCCAAAGACAGGGTCTCAATCACCCCTCCACTTT. Protein: CASSPKTGSQSPLHF. The rearrangement uses TRBV3-1 and TRBJ1-6; 7 positions agree with TRBD1. The CDR3 is 15 residues long. Germline CDR1 LGHDT, CDR2 YNNKEL (reference sequence). The V segment lost 4 bases and the J segment 10 bases; nucleotides outside the gene matches: 10.

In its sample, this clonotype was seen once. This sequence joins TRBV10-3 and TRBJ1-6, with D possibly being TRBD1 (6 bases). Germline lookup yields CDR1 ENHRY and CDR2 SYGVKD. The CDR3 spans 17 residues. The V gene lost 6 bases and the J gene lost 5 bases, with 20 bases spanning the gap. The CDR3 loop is CAISQQLGGPDNSPLHF. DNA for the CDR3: TGTGCCATCAGCCAACAACTAGGGGGTCCAGATAATTCACCCCTCCACTTT.

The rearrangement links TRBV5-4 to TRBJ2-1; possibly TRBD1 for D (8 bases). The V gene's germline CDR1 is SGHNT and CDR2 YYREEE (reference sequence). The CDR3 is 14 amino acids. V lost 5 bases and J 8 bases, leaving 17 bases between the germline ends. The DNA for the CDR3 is TGTGCCAGCAGACCTGGACAGGGAGGGGATGAGCAGTTCTTC. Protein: CASRPGQGGDEQFF.

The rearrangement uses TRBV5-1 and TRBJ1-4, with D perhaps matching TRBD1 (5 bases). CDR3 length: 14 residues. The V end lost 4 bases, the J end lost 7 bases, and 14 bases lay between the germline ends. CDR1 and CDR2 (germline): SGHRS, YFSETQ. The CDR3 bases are TGCGCCAGCAGCCTCGGGACCGACGGTGAAAAACTGTTTTTT. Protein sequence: CASSLGTDGEKLFF. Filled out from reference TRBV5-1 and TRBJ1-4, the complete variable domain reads KAGVTQTPRYLIKTRGQQVTLSCSPISGHRSVSWYQQTPGQGLQFLFEYFSETQRNKGNFPGRFSGRQFSNSRSEMNVSTLELGDSALYLCASSLGTDGEKLFFGSGTQLSVL.

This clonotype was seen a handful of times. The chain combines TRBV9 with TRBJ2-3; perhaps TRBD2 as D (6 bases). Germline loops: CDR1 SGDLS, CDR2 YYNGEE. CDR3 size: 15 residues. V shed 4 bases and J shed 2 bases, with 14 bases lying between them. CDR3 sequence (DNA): TGTGCCAGCAGCCGCGGGGCGGGGCACACAGATACGCAGTATTTT. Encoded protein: CASSRGAGHTDTQYF.

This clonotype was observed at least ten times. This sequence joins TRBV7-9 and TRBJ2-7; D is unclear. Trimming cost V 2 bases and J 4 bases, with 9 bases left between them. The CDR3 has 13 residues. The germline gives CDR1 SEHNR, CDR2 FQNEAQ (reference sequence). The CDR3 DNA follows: TGTGCCAGCAGCTTAACGGTGGGATACGAGCAGTACTTC. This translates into CASSLTVGYEQYF.

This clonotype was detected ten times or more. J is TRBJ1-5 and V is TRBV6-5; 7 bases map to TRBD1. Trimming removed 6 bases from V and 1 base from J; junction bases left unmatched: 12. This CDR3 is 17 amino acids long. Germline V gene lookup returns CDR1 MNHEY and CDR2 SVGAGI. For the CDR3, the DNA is TGTGCCAGCAGCGTCGCCCGACAGGGACGAAGCAATCAGCCCCAGCATTTT. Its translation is CASSVARQGRSNQPQHF.

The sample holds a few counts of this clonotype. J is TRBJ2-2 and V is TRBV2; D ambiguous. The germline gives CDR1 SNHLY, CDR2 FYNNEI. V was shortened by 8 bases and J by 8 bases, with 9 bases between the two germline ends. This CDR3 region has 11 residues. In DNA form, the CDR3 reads TGTGCCAGCCAATATCAAGGGGAGCTGTTTTTT. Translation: CASQYQGELFF.

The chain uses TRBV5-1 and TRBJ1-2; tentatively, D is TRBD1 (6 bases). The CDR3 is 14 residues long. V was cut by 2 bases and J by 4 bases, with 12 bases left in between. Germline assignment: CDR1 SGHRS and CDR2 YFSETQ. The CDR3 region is CASSFAQGSYGYTF. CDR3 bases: TGCGCCAGCAGCTTCGCCCAGGGGTCCTATGGCTACACCTTC. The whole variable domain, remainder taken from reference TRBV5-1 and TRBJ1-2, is KAGVTQTPRYLIKTRGQQVTLSCSPISGHRSVSWYQQTPGQGLQFLFEYFSETQRNKGNFPGRFSGRQFSNSRSEMNVSTLELGDSALYLCASSFAQGSYGYTFGSGTRLTVV.

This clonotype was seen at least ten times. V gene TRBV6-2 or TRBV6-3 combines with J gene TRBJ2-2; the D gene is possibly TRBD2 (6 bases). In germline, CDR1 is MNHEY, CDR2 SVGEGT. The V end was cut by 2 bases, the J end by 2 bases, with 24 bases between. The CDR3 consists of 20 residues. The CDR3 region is CASSYVDKGLGVINTGELFF. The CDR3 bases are TGTGCCAGCAGTTACGTGGATAAGGGACTGGGCGTAATAAACACCGGGGAGCTGTTTTTT.

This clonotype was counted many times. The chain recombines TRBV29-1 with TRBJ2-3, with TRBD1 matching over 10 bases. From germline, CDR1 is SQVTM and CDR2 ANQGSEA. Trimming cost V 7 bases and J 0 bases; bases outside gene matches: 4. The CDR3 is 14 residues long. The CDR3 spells CSGRQGASTDTQYF. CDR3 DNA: TGCAGCGGAAGACAGGGGGCGAGCACAGATACGCAGTATTTT.

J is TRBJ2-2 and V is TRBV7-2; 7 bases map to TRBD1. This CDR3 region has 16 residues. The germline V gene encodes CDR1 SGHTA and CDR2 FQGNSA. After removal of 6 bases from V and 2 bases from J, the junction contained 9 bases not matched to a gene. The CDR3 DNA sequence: TGTGCCAGCAGTACGACCGGGACAGCTAACACCGGGGAGCTGTTTTTT. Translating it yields CASSTTGTANTGELFF. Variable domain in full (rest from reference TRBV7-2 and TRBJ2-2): GAGVSQSPSNKVTEKGKDVELRCDPISGHTALYWYRQSLGQGLEFLIYFQGNSAPDKSGLPSDRFSAERTGGSVSTLTIQRTQQEDSAVYLCASSTTGTANTGELFFGEGSRLTVL.